These 5 T cell receptor beta chains came from one sample sequenced in a study of CXCR3-negative and CXCR3-positive naive CD8 T cells. The method, 5' RACE with UMI labels, was used to prepare the TRB cDNA libraries. TCRdb re-called the 5' RACE reads; one entry per CDR3 protein, DNA not given. The specimen's table records 45,000 to 65,000 distinct CDR3 sequences. Material for sequencing was naive CXCR3- CD8+ T cells from blood. Noted subset: CD45RO-CCR7+CD27+CD95- naive CD8+ T cells lacking CXCR3 (TNR3-). Receptors were obtained from a human donor in good health. Some clones in this sample may be carry-over from other donors' samples.

The chain's CDR3 is CASSYTDRVYEQYF. This sequence joins TRBV6-5 and TRBJ2-7; TCRdb's D call of TRBD1 is untestable without DNA. Germline values: CDR1 MNHEY, CDR2 SVGAGI. The CDR3 runs to 14 residues.

V is TRBV6-2 or TRBV6-3 and J is TRBJ2-3. Germline V gene sequence: CDR1 MNHEY, CDR2 SVGEGT. The CDR3 loop spans 11 amino acids. The CDR3 is CASSHTDTQYF.

The gene calls are TRBV5-1 and TRBJ1-1. This CDR3 has 15 amino acids. Germline V CDR1 and CDR2: SGHRS, YFSETQ. The CDR3 is CASSAEENGDTEAFF.

The chain has TRBV20-1 and TRBJ2-6. The CDR3 loop spans 15 amino acids. Germline CDR1 and CDR2: DFQATT and SNEGSKA (reference sequence). CDR3: CSAWSFDSGANVLTF.

The chain joins TRBV20-1 to TRBJ2-7; TCRdb designates TRBD2, a call that cannot be tested without DNA. Looked up from germline, CDR1 is DFQATT and CDR2 is SNEGSKA (reference sequence). The CDR3 loop spans 18 amino acids. CDR3: CSAEEIVIGAGVPDEQYF.